Shown below are 27 T cell receptor beta chains from a single sample sequenced in a study of cytomegalovirus exposure and HLA in healthy donors. Researchers ran the PCR with 60 Vbeta and 13 Jbeta primers. TCRdb's copy holds only in-frame clones and misses some; the assay was immunoSEQ multiplex PCR. Among 93,000 or so clones listed, more than 65% were seen once. Sequencing was performed on PBMCs. These receptors came from a woman aged 18-35 years in good health and CMV-seropositive.

This chain connects TRBV5-6 to TRBJ2-3, with a weak D call TRBD1 (6 bases). Looked up from germline, CDR1 is SGHDT and CDR2 is YYEEEE. The CDR3 extends over 18 amino acids. The V gene lost 4 bases and the J gene lost 0 bases, with 21 bases spanning the gap. CDR3 loop: CASSLLRDTRGSTDTQYF. As DNA, the CDR3 is TGTGCCAGCAGCCTACTCCGGGACACCCGGGGTAGCACAGATACGCAGTATTTT. The variable domain in full, completed from reference TRBV5-6 and TRBJ2-3, reads DAGVTQSPTHLIKTRGQQVTLRCSPKSGHDTVSWYQQALGQGPQFIFQYYEEEERQRGNFPDRFSGHQFPNYSSELNVNALLLGDSALYLCASSLLRDTRGSTDTQYFGPGTRLTVL.

This sequence joins TRBV7-9 and TRBJ2-1; 11 bases agree with TRBD2. V trimming: 5 bases; J trimming: 7 bases; junction bases outside the gene matches: 4. CDR3 length: 14 residues. Germline V gene sequence: CDR1 SEHNR, CDR2 FQNEAQ (reference sequence). The CDR3 nucleotides read TGTGCCAGCAGCCAGACTAGCGGGAAAAATGAGCAGTTCTTC. This sequence encodes CASSQTSGKNEQFF.

The chain couples TRBV30 to TRBJ2-2, with TRBD2 as a possible D gene (6 bases). Germline loops: CDR1 GTSNPN, CDR2 SVGIG (reference sequence). This CDR3 comprises 15 residues. V lost 4 bases, J lost 0 bases, and 12 bases lay in between. The CDR3 protein is CAWKGGGTNTGELFF. In DNA form, the CDR3 reads TGTGCCTGGAAAGGCGGCGGGACGAACACCGGGGAGCTGTTTTTT.

This chain links TRBV25-1 with TRBJ2-7, with 7 bases lining up with TRBD2. The ends lost 4 bases at V and 5 bases at J; junction bases unmatched: 5. The CDR3 runs 13 residues. Looked up from germline, CDR1 is MGHDK and CDR2 is SYGVNS. The CDR3 DNA reads as TGTGCCAGCAGTGGCGGACTAGTAGACGAGCAGTACTTC. This gives the protein CASSGGLVDEQYF.

The genes are TRBV7-9 and TRBJ1-2, with TRBD1 matching 8 bases. The CDR3 covers 13 residues. CDR1 SEHNR and CDR2 FQNEAQ come from the germline V gene (reference sequence). V shed 5 bases and J 7 bases; nucleotides not matched to a gene: 6. The chain's CDR3 is CASSITGGGGYTF. DNA for the CDR3: TGTGCCAGCAGCATCACAGGGGGAGGTGGCTACACCTTC.

This clone was picked up a small number of times. The J gene is TRBJ2-7, the V gene TRBV28; the match to TRBD1 covers 8 bases. CDR3 length equals 15 residues. With V trimmed by 1 base and J by 6 bases, 8 bases remained unmatched. Looked up from germline, CDR1 is MDHEN and CDR2 is SYDVKM. CDR3 DNA: TGTGCCAGCAGTTTATCAGGGGGCGGCATCCCCGAGCAGTACTTC. This encodes CASSLSGGGIPEQYF.

This chain joins TRBV27 and TRBJ1-1; perhaps TRBD1 as D (5 bases). The germline V gene has CDR1 MNHEY and CDR2 SMNVEV (reference sequence). The CDR3 totals 14 residues. The germline V and J ends were trimmed by 2 bases and 8 bases, with 15 bases remaining between them. CDR3 amino acids: CASSLAGGGPEAFF. In DNA, the CDR3 is TGTGCCAGCAGTTTAGCGGGGGGAGGGCCCGAAGCTTTCTTT.

Written as DNA, the CDR3 is TGTGCCAGCAGTGAGCAGGTCATGAACACTGAAGCTTTCTTT. Translation gives CASSEQVMNTEAFF. This rearrangement joins TRBV6-1 to TRBJ1-1, with D unresolved. CDR1 is MNHNS and CDR2 is SASEGT in the germline V gene. The V and J ends lost 3 bases and 0 bases respectively, with 8 bases between them. There are 14 residues in the CDR3.

The V call is TRBV5-1, the J call TRBJ2-5; the D gene is possibly TRBD2 (6 bases). V was clipped by 4 bases and J by 2 bases, with 12 bases between them. Germline assignment: CDR1 SGHRS and CDR2 YFSETQ. The CDR3 contains 14 residues. The CDR3 coding sequence is TGCGCCAGCAGCCCTTTGGGGGGACAAGAGACCCAGTACTTC. Its protein product is CASSPLGGQETQYF.

This clone was seen once. V gene TRBV27 combines with J gene TRBJ2-7; the match to TRBD2 covers 14 bases. CDR1 and CDR2 from the germline V gene are MNHEY and SMNVEV (reference sequence). The CDR3 runs 17 residues. V trimming: 5 bases; J trimming: 3 bases; junction bases outside the gene matches: 9. The CDR3 spells CASSPSPTSGRVYEQYF. As DNA, the CDR3 is TGTGCCAGCAGTCCCTCCCCGACTAGCGGGAGGGTCTACGAGCAGTACTTC.

The V call is TRBV4-1, the J call TRBJ1-3, with 7 nucleotides matching TRBD1. Germline V gene lookup returns CDR1 MGHRA and CDR2 YSYEKL. Unmatched junction bases numbered 11, after V lost 3 bases and J lost 0 bases. The CDR3 consists of 18 residues. Here the CDR3 reads CASSHKAGQASSGNTIYF. In DNA form, the CDR3 reads TGCGCCAGCAGCCATAAAGCTGGACAGGCGAGCTCTGGAAACACCATATATTTT.

This clone occurred a few times. J is TRBJ2-7 and V is TRBV5-4, with TRBD1 matching over 9 bases. The germline CDR1 and CDR2 sequences are SGHNT and YYREEE (reference sequence). There are 13 residues in the CDR3. V dropped 7 bases and J dropped 5; count of bases not matched to a gene: 7. The CDR3 spells CASHRDRVDEQYF. Here the CDR3 DNA reads TGTGCCAGCCACCGGGACAGGGTAGACGAGCAGTACTTC.

The chain recombines TRBV30 with TRBJ2-7, with a possible D match to TRBD2 (5 bases). The CDR3 consists of 16 residues. Deletions cut 0 bases from V and 1 base from J, with 16 bases between. CDR1 GTSNPN and CDR2 SVGIG come from the germline V gene (reference sequence). In nucleotides, the CDR3 is TGTGCCTGGAGTGTACGGGATCCGGACGGATCCTACGAGCAGTACTTC. Translation gives CAWSVRDPDGSYEQYF.

Here the CDR3 DNA reads TGTGCCAGCAGTTTGGGACTAGGTTTGTCGTACTTC. Amino acids: CASSLGLGLSYF. V and J are TRBV28 and TRBJ2-7, with 8 bases fitting TRBD2. There are 12 residues in the CDR3. The germline CDR1 and CDR2 sequences are MDHEN and SYDVKM. After removal of 3 bases from V and 12 bases from J, the junction contained 7 bases not matched to a gene. The full variable domain, completed using reference TRBV28 and TRBJ2-7, is DVKVTQSSRYLVKRTGEKVFLECVQDMDHENMFWYRQDPGLGLRLIYFSYDVKMKEKGDIPEGYSVSREKKERFSLILESASTNQTSMYLCASSLGLGLSYFGPGTRLTVT.

As DNA, the CDR3 is TGTGCCAGCAGCTCAGGGGGCGGATCACCCCTCCACTTT. Its protein product is CASSSGGGSPLHF. The chain recombines TRBV7-3 with TRBJ1-6; 8 bases match TRBD1. Unmatched junction bases numbered 3, after V lost 4 bases and J lost 10 bases. CDR1 and CDR2 from the germline V gene are SGHTA and FQGTGA. The CDR3 loop spans 13 amino acids.

This chain links TRBV6-5 with TRBJ2-5; D perhaps matches TRBD1 (5 bases). The J call is uncertain, as TRBJ2-7 better fits the DNA end. CDR1 and CDR2 from the germline V gene are MNHEY and SVGAGI. The CDR3 has 16 residues. DNA of the CDR3: TGTGCCAGCAGCTACGCGCTTGGGGCGCAAAAGTACGAGCAGTACTTC. Protein: CASSYALGAQKYEQYF.

The chain uses TRBV7-8 and TRBJ2-7; the D gene is possibly TRBD2 (6 bases). V was shortened by 2 bases and J by 0 bases, with 11 bases between the two germline ends. This CDR3 has 15 residues. The germline CDR1 and CDR2 sequences are SGHVS and FQNEAQ. Here the CDR3 reads CASSLIGGTSYEQYF. The CDR3 nucleotides are TGTGCCAGCAGCTTAATCGGCGGGACCTCCTACGAGCAGTACTTC.

This clone was detected a few times. The chain uses TRBV5-4 and TRBJ1-1; 7 bases line up with TRBD1. Looked up from germline, CDR1 is SGHNT and CDR2 is YYREEE (reference sequence). There are 16 residues in the CDR3. Germline trimming cut 4 bases from V and 4 bases from J; bases unmatched to any gene: 13. The CDR3 bases are TGTGCCAGCAGCATGACAGGGTTAGTCGTCTCCACTGAAGCTTTCTTT. It translates to CASSMTGLVVSTEAFF.

The chain combines TRBV7-8 with TRBJ2-3, with D uncertain. This CDR3 comprises 14 residues. The V end lost 8 bases, the J end lost 2 bases, and 14 bases lay between the germline ends. Germline V gene sequence: CDR1 SGHVS, CDR2 FQNEAQ. The CDR3 DNA sequence: TGTGCCAGCCCCCCCGAGATGGTCACAGATACGCAGTATTTT. Translating it yields CASPPEMVTDTQYF.

This clone was observed a handful of times. The V and J genes are TRBV11-3 and TRBJ2-4, with D perhaps matching TRBD1 (6 bases). Germline V CDR1 and CDR2: SGHNT, YENEEA. The CDR3 runs 13 residues. V lost 9 bases and J 0 bases, leaving 9 bases between the germline ends. As DNA, the CDR3 is TGTGCCAGTACAGGGTTAGCCAAAAACATTCAGTACTTC. It translates to CASTGLAKNIQYF. The variable domain in full, completed from reference TRBV11-3 and TRBJ2-4, reads EAGVVQSPRYKIIEKKQPVAFWCNPISGHNTLYWYLQNLGQGPELLIRYENEEAVDDSQLPKDRFSAERLKGVDSTLKIQPAELGDSAVYLCASTGLAKNIQYFGAGTRLSVL.

The rearrangement joins TRBV7-9 to TRBJ2-1, with 12 bases fitting TRBD2. With V trimmed by 3 bases and J by 7 bases, 10 bases remained unmatched. The CDR3 spans 17 residues. Germline-derived CDR1 and CDR2 are SEHNR and FQNEAQ (reference sequence). The CDR3: CASSFTSGGYLGNEQFF. As DNA, the CDR3 is TGTGCCAGCAGCTTCACTAGCGGGGGGTACCTGGGGAATGAGCAGTTCTTC.

This clone has only one observation. The rearrangement links TRBV6-1 to TRBJ2-1; 12 positions agree with TRBD2. This CDR3 comprises 16 residues. The V and J ends lost 4 bases and 6 bases, in that order; junction bases with no gene match: 7. Per the germline V gene, CDR1 is MNHNS and CDR2 is SASEGT. The CDR3 reads CASSALSSGRANEQFF. The CDR3 bases are TGTGCCAGCAGTGCCCTCTCTAGCGGGAGGGCCAATGAGCAGTTCTTC.

The CDR3 here is CASSLFSGGAYEQYF. As DNA, the CDR3 is TGCGCCAGCAGCTTATTCTCAGGGGGCGCCTACGAGCAGTACTTC. This chain joins TRBV4-3 and TRBJ2-7, with 8 bases fitting TRBD1. V shed 5 bases and J 2 bases; nucleotides not matched to a gene: 8. The CDR3 contains 15 residues. CDR1 is LGHNA, CDR2 YSLEER, per germline.

This sequence joins TRBV18 and TRBJ2-7; no definite D call. The CDR3 has 12 residues. Trimming removed 6 bases at V and 2 bases at J, with 8 bases between. Germline V gene sequence: CDR1 KGHSH, CDR2 LQKENI. The chain's CDR3 is CASSVPPYEQYF. As DNA, the CDR3 is TGTGCCAGCTCCGTCCCCCCCTACGAGCAGTACTTC.

The V call is TRBV6-1, the J call TRBJ1-3, with no clear D. Germline CDR1 is MNHNS and CDR2 is SASEGT. This CDR3 has 17 residues. V was shortened by 0 bases and J by 0 bases, with 12 bases between the two germline ends. The CDR3 spells CASSEALRRSSGNTIYF. CDR3 DNA: TGTGCCAGCAGTGAAGCGCTTCGGAGGAGCTCTGGAAACACCATATATTTT.

This clone was seen a few times. The V gene is TRBV7-9, the J gene TRBJ1-4; a possible D gene is TRBD1 (6 bases). V gave up 5 bases and J gave up 0 bases, with 16 bases separating them. In germline, CDR1 is SEHNR, CDR2 FQNEAQ (reference sequence). CDR3 length equals 17 residues. CDR3: CASSRAGGLATNEKLFF. The CDR3 region has the DNA TGTGCCAGCAGCCGAGCGGGGGGGCTTGCAACTAATGAAAAACTGTTTTTT.

This chain uses TRBV4-2 with TRBJ2-5; 8 bases agree with TRBD1. This CDR3 is 15 amino acids long. Per the germline V gene, CDR1 is LGHNA and CDR2 is YNFKEQ. After removal of 0 bases from V and 4 bases from J, the junction contained 4 bases not matched to a gene. This CDR3 is CASSQETTGAETQYF. CDR3 sequence (DNA): TGTGCCAGCAGCCAAGAAACGACAGGGGCAGAGACCCAGTACTTC.